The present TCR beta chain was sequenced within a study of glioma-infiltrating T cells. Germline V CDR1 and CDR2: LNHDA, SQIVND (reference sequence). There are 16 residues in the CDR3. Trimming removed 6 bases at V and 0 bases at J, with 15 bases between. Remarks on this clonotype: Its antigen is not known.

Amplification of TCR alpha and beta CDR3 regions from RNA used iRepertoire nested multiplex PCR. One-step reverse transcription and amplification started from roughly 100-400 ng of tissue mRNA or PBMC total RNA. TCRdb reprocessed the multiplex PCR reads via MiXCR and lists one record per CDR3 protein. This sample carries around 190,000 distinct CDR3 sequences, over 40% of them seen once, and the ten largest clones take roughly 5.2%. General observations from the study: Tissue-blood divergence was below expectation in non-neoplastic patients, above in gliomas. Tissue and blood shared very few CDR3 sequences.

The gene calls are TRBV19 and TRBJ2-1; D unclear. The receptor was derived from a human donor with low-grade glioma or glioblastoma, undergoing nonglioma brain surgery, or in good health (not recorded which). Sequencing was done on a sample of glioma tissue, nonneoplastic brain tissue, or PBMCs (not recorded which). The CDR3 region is CASSTKTFSSYNEQFF. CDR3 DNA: TGTGCCAGTAGCACGAAGACTTTCAGCTCCTACAATGAGCAGTTCTTC.